This passage covers 18 T cell receptor beta chains from one sample sequenced in a study of immune heterogeneity within non-small cell lung tumors. The template for each sample was approximately 0.65 ug of genomic DNA, which had been extracted from bulk tumor tissue. During surgery, each primary tumor gave multiple biopsies spaced as far apart as possible. Patients went through curative surgery, and their non-small cell lung cancer was untreated and newly diagnosed. TCR beta CDR3 was amplified by multiplex PCR, first round nine to eleven cycles, 32 V and 13 J primers. TCRdb fed the multiplex PCR reads into MiXCR, producing one record per CDR3 protein. The data show over 8,000 distinct CDR3 sequences, 15% to 20% seen once. Sequencing was performed on lung tumor tissue. These TCRs come from a man aged 35 to 55 with non-small cell lung cancer.

This clonotype counts as medium-sized. The rearrangement joins TRBV20-1 to TRBJ1-6; 9 bases line up with TRBD1. Germline V lookup: CDR1 DFQATT, CDR2 SNEGSKA (reference sequence). J lost 8 bases, V lost 6 bases, and 11 bases had no gene match. The CDR3 is made up of 15 amino acids. CDR3 region: CSATPGQGLDSPLHF. CDR3 nucleotide sequence: TGCAGTGCAACGCCGGGACAGGGACTCGATTCACCCCTCCACTTT.

This clonotype was recorded at least ten times. V gene TRBV28 combines with J gene TRBJ2-5, with D unresolved. Trimming left V 1 base short and J 5 bases short, with 5 bases between. In germline, CDR1 is MDHEN, CDR2 SYDVKM. The CDR3 sequence is 12 residues long. CDR3 loop: CASSLSVETQYF. CDR3 DNA sequence: TGTGCCAGCAGTTTATCGGTGGAGACCCAGTACTTC.

At least ten counts were recorded for this clonotype. This sequence joins TRBV6-1 and TRBJ2-7; D is perhaps TRBD1 (6 bases). Germline-derived CDR1 and CDR2 are MNHNS and SASEGT. This CDR3 spans 15 amino acids. V lost 5 bases, J lost 0 bases, and 14 bases lay in between. The CDR3 coding sequence is TGTGCCAGCAGTTCCACGACAGGAAGCTCCTACGAGCAGTACTTC. It specifies CASSSTTGSSYEQYF.

The gene calls are TRBV6-1 and TRBJ1-2; 9 bases fit TRBD1. This CDR3 has 16 amino acids. Germline CDR1 is MNHNS and CDR2 is SASEGT. Trimming cost V 7 bases and J 4 bases; bases outside gene matches: 13. The DNA for the CDR3 is TGTGCCAGCATTGGGAGGGGACAGGGAGTCGCCTATGGCTACACCTTC. As protein: CASIGRGQGVAYGYTF.

This clonotype was seen ten or more times. The CDR3 sequence is CASSLRQEKLFF. The CDR3 nucleotides are TGTGCCAGCAGCTTAAGACAGGAAAAACTGTTTTTT. The chain carries TRBV7-9 and TRBJ1-4; the D gene is possibly TRBD1 (5 bases). V was cut by 2 bases and J by 8 bases, with 6 bases left in between. Germline V gives CDR1 SEHNR, CDR2 FQNEAQ (reference sequence). CDR3 length: 12 residues.

CDR3 sequence reads: CAWTRSTLTHEQYF. The CDR3 coding sequence is TGTGCCTGGACAAGGAGTACACTTACCCACGAGCAGTACTTC. This chain links TRBV30 with TRBJ2-7; D not certain. The CDR3 runs 14 residues. Germline V gene lookup returns CDR1 GTSNPN and CDR2 SVGIG (reference sequence). Trimming left V 4 bases short and J 5 bases short, with 18 bases between.

This clonotype has at least ten counts. V gene TRBV11-3 combines with J gene TRBJ2-2; D gene ambiguous. There are 14 residues in the CDR3. With 5 bases removed from V and 5 bases from J, the gap between germline ends came to 12 bases. Germline-derived CDR1 and CDR2 are SGHNT and YENEEA. CDR3 nucleotides: TGTGCCAGCAGCAACGGCCCGGTGACCGGGGAGCTGTTTTTT. This encodes CASSNGPVTGELFF.

This clonotype appeared many times. V usage is TRBV5-1 and J usage is TRBJ1-2; D is uncertain. This CDR3 spans 11 amino acids. The germline V gene has CDR1 SGHRS and CDR2 YFSETQ. Between the trimmed V and J ends, which lost 9 bases and 6 bases, there was a span of 12 bases. The CDR3 is CATWDGDGYTF. For the CDR3, the DNA is TGCGCCACATGGGATGGGGATGGCTACACCTTC.

Ten or more counts support this clonotype. The chain recombines TRBV12-3 or TRBV12-4 with TRBJ1-1; D call uncertain. Trimming shortened V by 4 bases and J by 6 bases, and 9 bases separated the two germline ends. CDR3 length: 12 amino acids. The CDR3 sequence: CASSSPVSEAFF. CDR3 coding DNA: TGTGCCAGCAGTTCTCCGGTCTCTGAAGCTTTCTTT.

This clonotype is classed as medium-sized. The chain employs TRBV20-1 and TRBJ1-2, with TRBD1 as a possible D gene (6 bases). The CDR3 is made up of 12 amino acids. Germline CDR1 and CDR2: DFQATT and SNEGSKA (reference sequence). Trimming shortened V by 2 bases and J by 8 bases, and 12 bases separated the two germline ends. The CDR3 protein is CSARQGSAGYTF. CDR3 nucleotides: TGCAGTGCTAGACAGGGGAGCGCGGGCTACACCTTC.

This clonotype was observed many times. The chain is built from TRBV7-6 and TRBJ2-7; D gene ambiguous. The CDR3 has 18 amino acids. The germline gives CDR1 SGHVS, CDR2 FNYEAQ. Trimming pared 2 bases from V and 2 bases from J, leaving 22 bases between. This CDR3 is CASSLYIQTHPRPYEQYF. The CDR3 DNA follows: TGTGCCAGCAGCTTATACATACAGACCCACCCTAGACCCTACGAGCAGTACTTC.

The table lists this clonotype with many counts. The genes are TRBV7-9 and TRBJ2-1; 8 nucleotides line up with TRBD2. Germline CDR1 and CDR2: SEHNR and FQNEAQ (reference sequence). After removal of 3 bases from V and 4 bases from J, the junction contained 5 bases not matched to a gene. The CDR3 length is 15 residues. The chain's CDR3 is CASSFWVAGYNEQFF. CDR3 DNA: TGTGCCAGCAGCTTTTGGGTAGCGGGGTACAATGAGCAGTTCTTC.

At least ten counts were recorded for this clonotype. V is TRBV6-1 and J is TRBJ1-1; 8 nucleotides agree with TRBD1. V was clipped by 10 bases and J by 4 bases; unmatched bases: 11. Germline V lookup: CDR1 MNHNS, CDR2 SASEGT. The length of the CDR3 is 14 residues. The CDR3: CANSPRDRFTEAFF. In DNA form, the CDR3 reads TGTGCCAACAGCCCACGGGACAGGTTCACTGAAGCTTTCTTT.

This clonotype was recorded many times. The gene calls are TRBV5-1 and TRBJ2-1; perhaps TRBD1 as D (5 bases). The V gene lost 1 base and the J gene lost 6 bases, with 23 bases spanning the gap. Germline V gives CDR1 SGHRS, CDR2 YFSETQ. This CDR3 region has 18 residues. As DNA, the CDR3 is TGCGCCAGCAGCTTGAGAGACAGACCTCGGTATACAGGCAATGAGCAGTTCTTC. Protein: CASSLRDRPRYTGNEQFF. Supplemented by reference TRBV5-1 and TRBJ2-1, the full variable domain reads KAGVTQTPRYLIKTRGQQVTLSCSPISGHRSVSWYQQTPGQGLQFLFEYFSETQRNKGNFPGRFSGRQFSNSRSEMNVSTLELGDSALYLCASSLRDRPRYTGNEQFFGPGTRLTVL.

By sample fraction, this clonotype is medium-sized. The chain joins TRBV3-1 to TRBJ1-2, with D unclear. V was clipped by 1 base and J by 5 bases, with 11 bases between them. Germline V gives CDR1 LGHDT, CDR2 YNNKEL (reference sequence). This CDR3 is 14 amino acids long. CDR3 DNA: TGTGCCAGCAGCCAAGTTTTCGGTTCGTATGGCTACACCTTC. Translated: CASSQVFGSYGYTF.

This clonotype appeared many times. The chain recombines TRBV5-8 with TRBJ2-2; perhaps TRBD1 as D (6 bases). V was clipped by 3 bases and J by 5 bases, with 17 bases between them. The CDR3 is 16 amino acids. Per the germline V gene, CDR1 is SGHTS and CDR2 is YDEGEE. For the CDR3, the DNA is TGTGCCAGCAGCTCACAGGGTGTTCGTTGGACCGGGGAGCTGTTTTTT. This encodes CASSSQGVRWTGELFF.

Many counts were recorded for this clonotype. The rearrangement links TRBV5-8 to TRBJ2-7; D unclear. The V and J ends lost 7 bases and 5 bases respectively, with 10 bases between them. CDR1 SGHTS and CDR2 YDEGEE come from the germline V gene. This CDR3 comprises 11 residues. DNA of the CDR3: TGTGCCAGCGCCGGATATGACGAGCAGTACTTC. It is translated as CASAGYDEQYF.

Comment on this clonotype: Since no conserved phenylalanine or tryptophan closes the CDR3, a read error is the likely cause. The DNA is left out, because the CDR3 cannot be placed on it with certainty; the CDR3 is given as TCRdb lists it. This sequence joins TRBV12-3 or TRBV12-4 and TRBJ1-5; TRBD1 is the table's D call and was not checked against the DNA. The CDR3 adds up to 14 amino acids, both ends counted. CDR3 amino acids: CASSFLRQPQKHHS.